This T cell receptor (beta chain) was retrieved from a study of OX40 agonist ivuxolimab in advanced cancers. Background on the study: Ivuxolimab, an antibody acting as an agonist of OX40 (CD134), was used to treat patients. Hepatocellular carcinoma, melanoma, renal cell or head and neck cancer affected the dose-escalation patients.

The CDR3 contains 14 residues. In germline, CDR1 is SGHRS, CDR2 YFSETQ. V lost 6 bases and J 3 bases, leaving 15 bases between the germline ends. Using immunoSEQ multiplex PCR, the repertoire was profiled, and TCRdb retains in-frame clones only, with some absent. The repertoire includes some 60,000 clones, 75% to 95% of them detected once, and around 14% sits in the top ten. The chain joins TRBV5-1 to TRBJ1-1; perhaps TRBD1 as D (5 bases). This receptor was obtained from an adult with an advanced solid tumor such as melanoma, head and neck, liver or kidney cancer. The sample was CD4+ or CD8+ T cells sorted from blood, taken in a trial of the OX40 agonist ivuxolimab. The CDR3 loop is CASTQGVGDTEAFF. Here the CDR3 DNA reads TGCGCCAGCACTCAAGGGGTTGGGGACACTGAAGCTTTCTTT.